This paragraph covers one T cell receptor beta chain sequence. This entry comes from a study of blood T cell repertoires in COVID-19. In the original processing: Nucleated cell number was recorded as an estimate derived from reference gene primer amplification. Data came from immunoSEQ multiplex PCR; TCRdb stores just in-frame clones and leaves some out. The DNA was the basis for D and trimming; V, J and clone size are from that table. Of about 150,000 clones listed, over 75% are singletons. This CDR3 spans 14 amino acids. V lost 5 bases to trimming and J lost 5 bases, with 15 bases between them. Germline CDR1 LNHDA, CDR2 SQIVND (reference sequence).

The clonotype originates from a young man with COVID-19, enrolled during active disease. This rearrangement joins TRBV19 to TRBJ2-5, with TRBD2 as a possible D gene (5 bases). Sequenced: peripheral blood. The CDR3 DNA reads as TGTGCCAGTAGTGACTCGGACTTGCGGGAGACCCAGTACTTC. This translates into CASSDSDLRETQYF.